The 30 T cell receptor beta chains given below trace back to one sample, sequenced in a study of T cells in tuberculosis. Clones were sequenced by immunoSEQ multiplex PCR, and TCRdb holds only the in-frame ones, with some missing. The sample consists of about 33,000 clones, nearly 90% of them appearing once. As to time point: new active TB diagnosis, blood taken before or within 7 days of starting treatment. The sample in question was PBMCs, obtained at tuberculosis diagnosis. The receptors stem from an adult with tuberculosis.

The chain carries TRBV19 and TRBJ2-5; 7 bases map to TRBD1. This CDR3 spans 15 amino acids. The germline CDR1 and CDR2 sequences are LNHDA and SQIVND (reference sequence). Trimming cost V 6 bases and J 2 bases; bases outside gene matches: 9. The CDR3 region is CASSSPSDRQETQYF. As DNA, the CDR3 is TGTGCCAGTAGCTCCCCCTCGGACAGGCAAGAGACCCAGTACTTC.

J is TRBJ1-3 and V is TRBV7-2; no clear D. Germline lookup yields CDR1 SGHTA and CDR2 FQGNSA. V lost 1 base and J lost 7, with 8 bases in between. This CDR3 has 13 amino acids. CDR3 sequence reads: CASSLGEWNTIYF. For the CDR3, the DNA is TGTGCCAGCAGCTTAGGGGAGTGGAACACCATATATTTT.

The chain couples TRBV29-1 to TRBJ1-1, with D possibly TRBD1 on 6 matching bases. Trimming removed 2 bases from V and 1 base from J, with 14 bases in between. This CDR3 contains 15 residues. Germline values: CDR1 SQVTM, CDR2 ANQGSEA. The CDR3 sequence: CSVERSPQGNTEAFF. In nucleotides, the CDR3 is TGCAGCGTTGAACGAAGCCCACAGGGGAACACTGAAGCTTTCTTT.

CDR3 loop: CASSEGSPRGWDEQFF. CDR3 DNA sequence: TGTGCCAGCAGTGAAGGGAGCCCCCGTGGGTGGGATGAGCAGTTCTTC. This chain joins TRBV25-1 and TRBJ2-1, with D possibly being TRBD2 (5 bases). V was trimmed by 2 bases and J by 8 bases, leaving 19 bases between them. Germline V CDR1 and CDR2: MGHDK, SYGVNS. This CDR3 contains 16 residues.

The chain has TRBV14 and TRBJ2-7, with 13 bases identical to TRBD2. Unmatched junction bases numbered 6, after V lost 1 base and J lost 6 bases. Looked up from germline, CDR1 is SGHDN and CDR2 is FVKESK. The CDR3 runs 16 residues. This CDR3 is CASSQAAGLAGSEQYF. In DNA, the CDR3 is TGTGCCAGCAGCCAAGCTGCGGGACTAGCGGGAAGCGAGCAGTACTTC.

The J gene is TRBJ2-1, the V gene TRBV2; D ambiguous. The ends were cut back, 4 bases at V and 0 bases at J, with 7 bases in the middle. This CDR3 spans 14 amino acids. From germline, CDR1 is SNHLY and CDR2 FYNNEI. In DNA form, the CDR3 reads TGTGCCAGCAGTGTTACGAGCTCCTACAATGAGCAGTTCTTC. Residues: CASSVTSSYNEQFF.

This clone was seen once. The chain has TRBV6-1 and TRBJ1-1; D gene ambiguous. V lost 8 bases to trimming and J lost 10 bases, with 23 bases between them. The CDR3 contains 14 residues. CDR1 and CDR2 from the germline V gene are MNHNS and SASEGT. The CDR3 here is CASLAWRPLLGAFF. The CDR3 DNA reads as TGTGCCAGCTTAGCATGGAGACCGTTGCTTGGAGCTTTCTTT.

The rearrangement links TRBV7-2 to TRBJ2-7; TRBD1 matches at 7 bases. Trimming at V came to 4 bases and at J to 4 bases, leaving 10 bases not matched to a gene. Germline loops: CDR1 SGHTA, CDR2 FQGNSA. The CDR3 covers 15 residues. Here the CDR3 reads CASSSAQGLWYEQYF. The CDR3 region has the DNA TGTGCCAGCAGCTCAGCACAGGGGCTATGGTACGAGCAGTACTTC.

The gene calls are TRBV5-1 and TRBJ1-3; the D gene is possibly TRBD1 (5 bases). The CDR3 has 16 amino acids. Trimming pared 3 bases from V and 4 bases from J, leaving 17 bases between. In germline, CDR1 is SGHRS, CDR2 YFSETQ. The CDR3 loop is CASSYGDLPAGNTIYF. The CDR3 DNA reads TGCGCCAGCAGCTACGGGGACTTGCCGGCAGGAAACACCATATATTTT.

This clone appeared once. V and J are TRBV28 and TRBJ2-7; TRBD2 might be the D (6 bases). This CDR3 has 15 residues. Germline V gene sequence: CDR1 MDHEN, CDR2 SYDVKM. V was trimmed by 1 base and J by 7 bases, leaving 17 bases between them. Here the CDR3 reads CASSLFGTGDLEQYF. DNA for the CDR3: TGTGCCAGCAGTTTATTCGGGACTGGGGATTTGGAGCAGTACTTC.

The CDR3 DNA reads TGCGCCAGCAGCCCCGGGACAGACAGCTATGGCTACACCTTC. Its translation: CASSPGTDSYGYTF. The chain is built from TRBV4-3 and TRBJ1-2; 7 nucleotides align to TRBD1. Per germline, CDR1 LGHNA and CDR2 YSLEER. The CDR3 length is 14 residues. J lost 4 bases, V lost 4 bases, and 6 bases had no gene match.

This clone was recorded only once. J is TRBJ2-1 and V is TRBV7-2; 8 nucleotides match TRBD2. CDR3 length: 15 residues. The junction had 5 bases not matched to a gene; V was cut back by 1 base and J by 6 bases. Germline V gives CDR1 SGHTA, CDR2 FQGNSA. DNA for the CDR3: TGTGCCAGCAGCTTAGGACTAGCGTTGGTCAATGAGCAGTTCTTC. The encoded protein is CASSLGLALVNEQFF.

The CDR3 DNA reads as TGTGCCAGCAGCTTTGGACAGGGGTACTCACCCCTCCACTTT. Translated, it gives CASSFGQGYSPLHF. The genes are TRBV5-4 and TRBJ1-6, with 9 nucleotides matching TRBD1. The V and J ends lost 2 bases and 10 bases, in that order; junction bases with no gene match: 4. There are 14 residues in the CDR3. Germline lookup yields CDR1 SGHNT and CDR2 YYREEE (reference sequence).

This clone was seen just once. This rearrangement joins TRBV7-6 to TRBJ2-5; D ambiguous. Looked up from germline, CDR1 is SGHVS and CDR2 is FNYEAQ. Trimming left V 1 base short and J 2 bases short, with 8 bases between. This CDR3 contains 14 residues. CDR3 coding DNA: TGTGCCAGCAGCTTAGGTGGAGATCAAGAGACCCAGTACTTC. Its protein is CASSLGGDQETQYF.

The chain combines TRBV7-2 with TRBJ2-7; TRBD2 matches 13 bases. Losses at the gene ends were 10 bases for V and 3 bases for J; bases not matched to a gene: 3. This CDR3 has 13 amino acids. Germline V CDR1 and CDR2: SGHTA, FQGNSA. The chain's CDR3 is CAIRTSGSYEQYF. Here the CDR3 DNA reads TGTGCCATCAGGACTAGCGGGAGCTACGAGCAGTACTTC.

The CDR3 spells CASTISGRYNEQFF. DNA for the CDR3: TGTGCCAGCACAATTAGCGGGAGATACAATGAGCAGTTCTTC. The chain is built from TRBV27 and TRBJ2-1; TRBD2 matches 9 bases. V shed 7 bases, J shed 4 bases, and the junction held 5 bases outside the gene matches. Germline V gene lookup returns CDR1 MNHEY and CDR2 SMNVEV (reference sequence). The CDR3 runs to 14 residues.

This clone was detected once. This chain joins TRBV9 and TRBJ2-2, with D possibly being TRBD2 (6 bases). The V gene lost 0 bases and the J gene lost 3 bases, with 9 bases spanning the gap. Germline CDR1 is SGDLS and CDR2 is YYNGEE. This CDR3 has 15 residues. The CDR3 region is CASSVGGGDTGELFF. CDR3 sequence (DNA): TGTGCCAGCAGCGTAGGGGGAGGAGACACCGGGGAGCTGTTTTTT.

This rearrangement joins TRBV7-6 to TRBJ2-7, with a weak D call TRBD2 (6 bases). The V and J ends lost 1 base and 5 bases respectively, with 18 bases between them. The CDR3 consists of 16 residues. CDR1 and CDR2 from the germline V gene are SGHVS and FNYEAQ. The CDR3 region has the DNA TGTGCCAGCAGCTTAGGGGCGGCAGGGAGGAGTAACGAGCAGTACTTC. Protein: CASSLGAAGRSNEQYF. The full variable domain, with the rest looked up from reference TRBV7-6 and TRBJ2-7, is GAGVSQSPRYKVTKRGQDVALRCDPISGHVSLYWYRQALGQGPEFLTYFNYEAQQDKSGLPNDRFSAERPEGSISTLTIQRTEQRDSAMYRCASSLGAAGRSNEQYFGPGTRLTVT.

The chain's CDR3 is CASSFLAGGRYEQYF. CDR3 sequence (DNA): TGTGCCAGCAGCTTTCTAGCGGGAGGGCGGTACGAGCAGTACTTC. The rearrangement joins TRBV7-2 to TRBJ2-7; 12 nucleotides match TRBD2. J lost 4 bases, V lost 3 bases, and 4 bases had no gene match. The germline V gene encodes CDR1 SGHTA and CDR2 FQGNSA. The length of the CDR3 is 15 residues.

The gene calls are TRBV6-5 and TRBJ2-1; D gene uncertain. V shed 6 bases and J shed 3 bases, with 6 bases lying between them. The germline V gene encodes CDR1 MNHEY and CDR2 SVGAGI. The CDR3 has 12 residues. In DNA form, the CDR3 reads TGTGCCAGCAGCTCCGGCTACAATGAGCAGTTCTTC. Translated: CASSSGYNEQFF.

The CDR3 is CASSLLPLQDRRPQHF. DNA of the CDR3: TGTGCCAGCAGCTTGCTTCCGCTGCAGGATCGTCGGCCCCAGCATTTT. The rearrangement joins TRBV5-8 to TRBJ1-5; unclear D gene. V lost 1 base to trimming and J lost 9 bases, with 20 bases between them. Germline values: CDR1 SGHTS, CDR2 YDEGEE. The CDR3 is made up of 16 amino acids.

The CDR3 coding sequence is TGTGCCAGCAGGTGGACAGGGGGAACGACTGAAGCTTTCTTT. It codes for CASRWTGGTTEAFF. This chain connects TRBV6-5 to TRBJ1-1; 10 positions match TRBD1. CDR3 length: 14 amino acids. Trimming removed 6 bases from V and 5 bases from J; junction bases left unmatched: 6. CDR1 is MNHEY and CDR2 is SVGAGI in the germline V gene.

The gene calls are TRBV7-9 and TRBJ2-1; the match to TRBD1 covers 9 bases. This CDR3 spans 17 amino acids. The germline CDR1 and CDR2 sequences are SEHNR and FQNEAQ (reference sequence). Losses at the gene ends were 1 base for V and 6 bases for J; bases not matched to a gene: 10. The CDR3 bases are TGTGCCAGCAGCTTAGTAGTGGGGACAGGGAGGGTCAATGAGCAGTTCTTC. It is translated as CASSLVVGTGRVNEQFF. Based on the CDR3 plus reference TRBV7-9 and TRBJ2-1, the full variable domain is DTGVSQNPRHKITKRGQNVTFRCDPISEHNRLYWYRQTLGQGPEFLTYFQNEAQLEKSRLLSDRFSAERPKGSFSTLEIQRTEQGDSAMYLCASSLVVGTGRVNEQFFGPGTRLTVL.

The gene calls are TRBV28 and TRBJ1-1, with no clear D. Germline CDR1 reads MDHEN; CDR2 reads SYDVKM. This CDR3 is built from 15 residues. Trimming took off 6 bases at V and 5 bases at J, with 19 bases between the two ends. CDR3 protein: CASSISRAAGTEAFF. CDR3 DNA: TGTGCCAGCAGCATCTCTCGGGCTGCGGGGACTGAAGCTTTCTTT.

J is TRBJ2-5 and V is TRBV5-1; 7 positions agree with TRBD2. The V segment lost 1 base and the J segment 0 bases; nucleotides outside the gene matches: 6. There are 16 residues in the CDR3. Germline V gene sequence: CDR1 SGHRS, CDR2 YFSETQ. Written as DNA, the CDR3 is TGCGCCAGCAGCTTGAACCCAGCGGGGTACCAAGAGACCCAGTACTTC. Translating it yields CASSLNPAGYQETQYF. The full variable domain, completed using reference TRBV5-1 and TRBJ2-5, is KAGVTQTPRYLIKTRGQQVTLSCSPISGHRSVSWYQQTPGQGLQFLFEYFSETQRNKGNFPGRFSGRQFSNSRSEMNVSTLELGDSALYLCASSLNPAGYQETQYFGPGTRLLVL.

V and J are TRBV9 and TRBJ2-7; 7 bases match TRBD2. This CDR3 spans 13 amino acids. The ends lost 4 bases at V and 1 base at J; junction bases unmatched: 2. CDR1 is SGDLS and CDR2 is YYNGEE in the germline V gene. As DNA, the CDR3 is TGTGCCAGCAGCTCTAGCGGATCCTACGAGCAGTACTTC. It codes for CASSSSGSYEQYF. Full variable domain (remainder filled in from reference TRBV9 and TRBJ2-7): DSGVTQTPKHLITATGQRVTLRCSPRSGDLSVYWYQQSLDQGLQFLIQYYNGEERAKGNILERFSAQQFPDLHSELNLSSLELGDSALYFCASSSSGSYEQYFGPGTRLTVT.

This clone has just one count. The chain is built from TRBV2 and TRBJ2-5, with 7 bases matching TRBD1. The germline gives CDR1 SNHLY, CDR2 FYNNEI. The CDR3 runs to 14 residues. V lost 10 bases, J lost 0 bases, and 8 bases stayed unmatched. Here the CDR3 DNA reads TGTGCCACCAAGGGGACAGTGTACCAAGAGACCCAGTACTTC. Its protein is CATKGTVYQETQYF.

This chain links TRBV28 with TRBJ1-1; 8 bases are shared with TRBD1. There are 14 residues in the CDR3. V shed 6 bases and J 4 bases; nucleotides not matched to a gene: 7. The germline V gene has CDR1 MDHEN and CDR2 SYDVKM. The CDR3 protein is CASSRLTGGTEAFF. The CDR3 region has the DNA TGTGCCAGCAGCCGACTAACAGGGGGCACTGAAGCTTTCTTT.

This clone turned up a few times. The rearrangement uses TRBV19 and TRBJ1-5, with D maybe TRBD1 (5 bases). Per the germline V gene, CDR1 is LNHDA and CDR2 is SQIVND (reference sequence). The CDR3 is made up of 12 amino acids. V shed 8 bases and J shed 3 bases, with 8 bases lying between them. CDR3 coding DNA: TGTGCCAGTGGACAAATCAATCAGCCCCAGCATTTT. It translates to CASGQINQPQHF.

The chain couples TRBV29-1 to TRBJ1-6; 10 bases are shared with TRBD1. With V trimmed by 6 bases and J by 7 bases, 6 bases remained unmatched. Germline CDR1 and CDR2: SQVTM and ANQGSEA. The CDR3 consists of 14 residues. The CDR3 bases are TGCAGCGTGACCGGGACAGGGGTGAATTCACCCCTCCACTTT. It translates to CSVTGTGVNSPLHF.